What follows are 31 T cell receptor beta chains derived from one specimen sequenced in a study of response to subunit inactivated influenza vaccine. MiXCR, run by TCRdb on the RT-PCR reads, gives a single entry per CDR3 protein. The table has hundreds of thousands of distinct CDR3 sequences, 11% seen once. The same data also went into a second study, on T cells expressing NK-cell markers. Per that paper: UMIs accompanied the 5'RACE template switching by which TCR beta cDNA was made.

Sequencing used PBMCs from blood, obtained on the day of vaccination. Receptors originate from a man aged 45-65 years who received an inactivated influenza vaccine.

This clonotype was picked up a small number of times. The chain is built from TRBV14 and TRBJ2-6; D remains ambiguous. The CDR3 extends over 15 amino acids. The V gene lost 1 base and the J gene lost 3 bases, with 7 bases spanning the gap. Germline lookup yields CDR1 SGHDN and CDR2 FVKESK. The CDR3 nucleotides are TGTGCCAGCAGCCAAGTCGGGTATGGGGCCAACGTCCTGACTTTC. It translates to CASSQVGYGANVLTF.

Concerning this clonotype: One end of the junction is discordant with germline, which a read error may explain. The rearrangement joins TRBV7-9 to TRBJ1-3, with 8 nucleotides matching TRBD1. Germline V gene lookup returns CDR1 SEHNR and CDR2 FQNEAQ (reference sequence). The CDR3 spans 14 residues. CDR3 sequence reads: CTSSSGGTGNTIYF. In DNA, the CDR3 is TGTACCAGCAGCTCAGGGGGCACTGGAAACACCATATATTTT.

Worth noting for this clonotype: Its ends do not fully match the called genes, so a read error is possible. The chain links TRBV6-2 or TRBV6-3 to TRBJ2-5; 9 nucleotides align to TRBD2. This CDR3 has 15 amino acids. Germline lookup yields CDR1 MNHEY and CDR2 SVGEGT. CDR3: CASSPVGVAGVKEDF. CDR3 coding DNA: TGTGCCAGCAGCCCCGTGGGTGTAGCGGGGGTCAAAGAGGACTTC.

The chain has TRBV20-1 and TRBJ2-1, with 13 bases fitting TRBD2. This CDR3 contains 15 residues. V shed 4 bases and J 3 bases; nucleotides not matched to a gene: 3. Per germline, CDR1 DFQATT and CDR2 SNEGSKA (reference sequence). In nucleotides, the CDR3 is TGCAGTGCTATTGGACTAGCGGGGGACTACAATGAGCAGTTCTTC. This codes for CSAIGLAGDYNEQFF.

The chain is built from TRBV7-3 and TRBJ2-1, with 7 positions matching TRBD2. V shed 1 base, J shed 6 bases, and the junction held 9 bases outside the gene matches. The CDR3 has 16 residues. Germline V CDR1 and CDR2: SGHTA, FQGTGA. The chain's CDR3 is CASSLMGRAGINEQFF. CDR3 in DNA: TGTGCCAGCAGCTTAATGGGGCGAGCGGGAATCAATGAGCAGTTCTTC.

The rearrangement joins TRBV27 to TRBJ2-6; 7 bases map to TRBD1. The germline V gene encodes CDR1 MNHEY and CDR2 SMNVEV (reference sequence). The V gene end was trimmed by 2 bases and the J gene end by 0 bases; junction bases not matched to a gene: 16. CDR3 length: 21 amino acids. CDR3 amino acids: CASSLIHPGQDPLSGANVLTF. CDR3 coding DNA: TGTGCCAGCAGTTTAATCCATCCCGGACAGGACCCCCTCTCTGGGGCCAACGTCCTGACTTTC.

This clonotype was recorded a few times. Written as DNA, the CDR3 is TGTGCCAGCAGCTTAAAGGGCAGATACAATGAGCAGTTCTTC. This sequence encodes CASSLKGRYNEQFF. The chain combines TRBV13 with TRBJ2-1; D ambiguous. Germline V gene data show CDR1 as PRHDT and CDR2 as FYEKMQ (reference sequence). The V gene lost 2 bases and the J gene lost 4 bases, with 9 bases spanning the gap. The CDR3 is 14 residues long.

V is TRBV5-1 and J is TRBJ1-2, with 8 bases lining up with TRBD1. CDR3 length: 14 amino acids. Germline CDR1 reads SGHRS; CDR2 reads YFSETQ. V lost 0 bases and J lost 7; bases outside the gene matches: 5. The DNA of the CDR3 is TGCGCCAGCAGCTTGGAGGGACAGGACTCTGGCTACACCTTC. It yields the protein CASSLEGQDSGYTF.

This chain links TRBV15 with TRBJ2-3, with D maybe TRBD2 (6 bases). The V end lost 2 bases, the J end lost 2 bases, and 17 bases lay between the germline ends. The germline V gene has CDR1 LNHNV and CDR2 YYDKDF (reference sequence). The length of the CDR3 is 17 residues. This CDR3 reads CATSRTPSGALTDTQYF. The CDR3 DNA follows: TGTGCCACCAGCAGAACCCCATCGGGAGCTCTCACAGATACGCAGTATTTT.

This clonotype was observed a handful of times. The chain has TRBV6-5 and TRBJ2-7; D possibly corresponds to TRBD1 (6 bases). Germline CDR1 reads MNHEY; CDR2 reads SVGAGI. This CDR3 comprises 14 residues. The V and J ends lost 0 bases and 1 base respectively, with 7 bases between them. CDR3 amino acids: CASSYSDSSYEQYF. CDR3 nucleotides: TGTGCCAGCAGTTACTCGGACAGTTCCTACGAGCAGTACTTC.

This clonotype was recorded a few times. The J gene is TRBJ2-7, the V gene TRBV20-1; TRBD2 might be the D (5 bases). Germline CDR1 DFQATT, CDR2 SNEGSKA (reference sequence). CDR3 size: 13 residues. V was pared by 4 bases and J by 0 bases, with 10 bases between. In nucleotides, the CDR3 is TGCAGTGCTAAAGCGGTGAGCTCCTACGAGCAGTACTTC. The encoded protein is CSAKAVSSYEQYF.

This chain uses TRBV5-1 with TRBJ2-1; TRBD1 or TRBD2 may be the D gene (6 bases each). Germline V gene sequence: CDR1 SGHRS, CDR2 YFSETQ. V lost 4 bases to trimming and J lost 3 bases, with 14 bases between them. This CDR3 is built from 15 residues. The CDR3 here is CASSVEGQNYNEQFF. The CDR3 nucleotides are TGCGCCAGCAGCGTGGAGGGACAAAACTACAATGAGCAGTTCTTC.

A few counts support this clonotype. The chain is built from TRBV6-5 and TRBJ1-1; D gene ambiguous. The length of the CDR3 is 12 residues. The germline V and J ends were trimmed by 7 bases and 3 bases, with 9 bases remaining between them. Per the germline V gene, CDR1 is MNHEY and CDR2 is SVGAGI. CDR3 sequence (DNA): TGTGCCAGCAACGGAAGGGACACTGAAGCTTTCTTT. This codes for CASNGRDTEAFF.

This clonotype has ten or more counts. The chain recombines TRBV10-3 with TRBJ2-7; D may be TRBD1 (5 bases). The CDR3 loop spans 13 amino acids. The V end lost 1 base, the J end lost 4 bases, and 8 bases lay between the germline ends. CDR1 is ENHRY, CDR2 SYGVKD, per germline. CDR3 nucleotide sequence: TGTGCCATCAGTGAGTTCGACAGTTACGAGCAGTACTTC. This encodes CAISEFDSYEQYF.

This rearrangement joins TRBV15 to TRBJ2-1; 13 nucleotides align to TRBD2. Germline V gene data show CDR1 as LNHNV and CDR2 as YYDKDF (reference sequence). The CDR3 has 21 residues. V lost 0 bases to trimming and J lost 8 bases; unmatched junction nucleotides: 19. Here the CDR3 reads CATSRDLRTSGRAAGPHEQFF. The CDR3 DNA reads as TGTGCCACCAGCAGAGATCTAAGGACTAGCGGGAGAGCCGCCGGCCCCCATGAGCAGTTCTTC.

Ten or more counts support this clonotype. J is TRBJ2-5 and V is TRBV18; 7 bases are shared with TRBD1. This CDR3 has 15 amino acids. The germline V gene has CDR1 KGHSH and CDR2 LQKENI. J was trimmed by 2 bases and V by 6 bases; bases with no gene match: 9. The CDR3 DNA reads TGTGCCAGCTCGCACCGGGGACAGATACAAGAGACCCAGTACTTC. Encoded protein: CASSHRGQIQETQYF.

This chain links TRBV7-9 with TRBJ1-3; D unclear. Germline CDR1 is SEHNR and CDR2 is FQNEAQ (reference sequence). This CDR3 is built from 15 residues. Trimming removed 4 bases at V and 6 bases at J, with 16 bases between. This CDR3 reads CASSSTDGLANTIYF. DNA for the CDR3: TGTGCCAGCAGCTCTACGGACGGCCTGGCAAACACCATATATTTT.

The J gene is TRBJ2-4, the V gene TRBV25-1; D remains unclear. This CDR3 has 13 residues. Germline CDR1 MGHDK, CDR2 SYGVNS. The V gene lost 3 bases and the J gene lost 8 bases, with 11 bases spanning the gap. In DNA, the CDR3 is TGTGCCAGCAGTGAGGGTGCAGGTTACATTCAGTACTTC. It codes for CASSEGAGYIQYF.

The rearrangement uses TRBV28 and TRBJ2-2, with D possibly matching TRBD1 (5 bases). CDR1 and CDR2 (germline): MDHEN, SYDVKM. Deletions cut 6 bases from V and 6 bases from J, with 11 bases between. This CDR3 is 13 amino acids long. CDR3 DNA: TGTGCCAGCAGGCCCAGGGCATCCGGGGAGCTGTTTTTT. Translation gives CASRPRASGELFF.

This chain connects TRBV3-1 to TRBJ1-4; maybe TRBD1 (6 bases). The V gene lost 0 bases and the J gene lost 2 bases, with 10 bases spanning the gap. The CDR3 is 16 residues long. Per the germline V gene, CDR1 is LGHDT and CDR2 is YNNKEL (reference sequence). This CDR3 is CASSQDGGSTNEKLFF. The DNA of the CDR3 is TGTGCCAGCAGCCAAGACGGGGGCTCGACTAATGAAAAACTGTTTTTT.

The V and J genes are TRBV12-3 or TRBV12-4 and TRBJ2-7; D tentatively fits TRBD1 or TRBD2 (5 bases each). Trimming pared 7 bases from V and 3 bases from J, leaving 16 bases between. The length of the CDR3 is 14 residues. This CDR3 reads CASNKDRDHYEQYF. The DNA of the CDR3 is TGTGCCAGCAACAAAGACCGGGACCACTACGAGCAGTACTTC.

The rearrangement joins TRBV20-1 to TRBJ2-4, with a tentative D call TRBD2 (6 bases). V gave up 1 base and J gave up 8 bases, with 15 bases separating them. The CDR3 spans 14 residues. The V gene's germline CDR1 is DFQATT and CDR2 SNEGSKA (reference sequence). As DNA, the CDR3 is TGCAGTGCTAGAGTCGGGGGATCTCGCGACATTCAGTACTTC. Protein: CSARVGGSRDIQYF.

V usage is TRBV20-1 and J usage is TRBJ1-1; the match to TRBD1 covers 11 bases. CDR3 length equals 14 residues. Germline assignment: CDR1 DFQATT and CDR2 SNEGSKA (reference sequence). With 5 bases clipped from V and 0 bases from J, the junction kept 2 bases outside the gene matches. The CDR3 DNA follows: TGCAGTGCTCGGACAGGGGGCCTGAACACTGAAGCTTTCTTT. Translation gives CSARTGGLNTEAFF.

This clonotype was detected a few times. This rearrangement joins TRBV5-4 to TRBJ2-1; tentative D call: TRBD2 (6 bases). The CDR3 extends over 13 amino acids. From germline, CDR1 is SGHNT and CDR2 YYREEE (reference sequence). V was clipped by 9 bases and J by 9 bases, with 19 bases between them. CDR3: CATGGLKEGEQFF. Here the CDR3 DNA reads TGTGCCACGGGTGGGCTCAAGGAGGGTGAGCAGTTCTTC.

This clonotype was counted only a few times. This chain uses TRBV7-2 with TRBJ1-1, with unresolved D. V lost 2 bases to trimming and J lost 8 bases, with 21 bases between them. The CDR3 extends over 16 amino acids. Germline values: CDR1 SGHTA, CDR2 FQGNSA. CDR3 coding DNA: TGTGCCAGCAGCTTATACGTCCGGGAGCCGTCGTGGGAAGCTTTCTTT. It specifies CASSLYVREPSWEAFF.

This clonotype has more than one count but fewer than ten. This CDR3 is CASSSRTSSIGELFF. Here the CDR3 DNA reads TGTGCCAGCAGTTCCCGGACTAGTTCGATCGGGGAGCTGTTTTTT. The V call is TRBV12-3 or TRBV12-4, the J call TRBJ2-2; 7 bases are shared with TRBD2. The CDR3 is 15 amino acids. Trimming removed 4 bases from V and 7 bases from J; junction bases left unmatched: 9.

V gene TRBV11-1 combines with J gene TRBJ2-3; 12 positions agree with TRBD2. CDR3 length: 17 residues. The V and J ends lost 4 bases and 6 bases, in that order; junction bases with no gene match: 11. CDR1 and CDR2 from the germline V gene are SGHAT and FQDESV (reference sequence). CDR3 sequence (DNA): TGTGCCAGCAGCTCGGGACTAGCGGGTTCTCGACGGGATACGCAGTATTTT. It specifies CASSSGLAGSRRDTQYF.

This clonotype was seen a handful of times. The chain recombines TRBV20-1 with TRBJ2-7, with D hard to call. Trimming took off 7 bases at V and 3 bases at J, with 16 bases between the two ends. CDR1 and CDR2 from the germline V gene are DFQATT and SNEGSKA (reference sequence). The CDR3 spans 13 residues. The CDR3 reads CSVNGQARYEQYF. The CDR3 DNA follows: TGCAGTGTCAACGGCCAGGCGCGCTACGAGCAGTACTTC.

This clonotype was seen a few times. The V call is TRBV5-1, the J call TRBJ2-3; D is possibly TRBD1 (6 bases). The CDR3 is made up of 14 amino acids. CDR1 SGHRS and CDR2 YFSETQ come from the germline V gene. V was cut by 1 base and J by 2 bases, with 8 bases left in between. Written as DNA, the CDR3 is TGCGCCAGCAGCTTGCGGGACAACACAGATACGCAGTATTTT. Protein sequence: CASSLRDNTDTQYF.

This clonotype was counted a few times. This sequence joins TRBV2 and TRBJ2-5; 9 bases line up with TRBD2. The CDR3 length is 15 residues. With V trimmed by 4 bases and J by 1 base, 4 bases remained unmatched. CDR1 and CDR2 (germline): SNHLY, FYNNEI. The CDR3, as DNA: TGTGCCAGCAGTGTGGCTAGCGGGATCCAAGAGACCCAGTACTTC. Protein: CASSVASGIQETQYF.

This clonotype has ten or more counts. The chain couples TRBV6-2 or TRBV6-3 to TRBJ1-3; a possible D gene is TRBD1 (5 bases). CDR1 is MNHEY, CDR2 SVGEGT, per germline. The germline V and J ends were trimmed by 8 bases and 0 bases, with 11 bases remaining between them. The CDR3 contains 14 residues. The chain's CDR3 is CASRTGGSGNTIYF. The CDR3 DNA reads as TGTGCCAGCCGTACAGGAGGCTCTGGAAACACCATATATTTT.